This entry features one T cell receptor beta chain sequence. Its cognate antigen has yet to be identified. No much larger clone exists at a distance of one base, and base qualities are not known. The data derive from a study of blood T cell repertoires in COVID-19 (dated by TCRdb to 2020 to 2021). Broadly, across the study: The collaborator samples originated in the United States, Italy and Spain and spanned the acute and convalescent phases of COVID-19. Deeply sampled blood TCRbeta repertoires from subjects exposed to, actively infected with, or recovered from COVID-19 were included in the dataset. The samples were drawn from two sources: the first 160 participants of the ongoing ImmuneRACE study, and 1,200 or so subjects contributed by 6 global collaborators. Nearly every sample came with metadata listing a de-identified subject ID, COVID-19 status, age in years and sex. The repertoires were released in a freely available public database meant as a resource for research on the immune response to SARS-CoV-2. The prospective study material was composed of cDNA or gDNA derived from T cells, B-cell-depleted T cells, or PBMCs. Where HLA class I and class II types were available, the types were taken from metadata supplied by the sample provider, not from assay-based typing. The paper's findings and limits, for the study overall: The amount of clinical and demographic metadata varied by source and participant and was provided uncurated.

TCRbeta CDR3 regions were amplified from genomic DNA using the immunoSEQ Assay, a bias-controlled multiplex PCR. As for how the authors treated the data: The number of nucleated cells in each sample was estimated by amplification of reference gene primers within the assay. To quantify the absolute abundance of each unique TCRbeta CDR3 rearrangement, sequence reads were collapsed and filtered. For each sample, productive Simpson clonality was calculated as the square root of Simpson's diversity index over productive rearrangements. What TCRdb holds here is the immuneACCESS table cut down to in-frame rearrangements. Part of the clones is not present; checked against another copy, under half of the missing clones reflect an unresolved V gene, and the others are unexplained. That table is the source of V, J and clone size, and D and trimming were worked out from the DNA. This sample has about 210,000 clones in its table, and around 80% of those were observed once. The ten largest clones take up over 9.5% of the sample.

V is pruned by 9 bases and J by 2 bases, leaving 6 bases of the junction without a gene match. The CDR3 holds 15 amino acids from the cysteine to the phenylalanine. Only the CDR3 part of the read is kept: 45 bases, read in frame from the first base. From the germline V gene (reference sequence), CDR1 is LNHDA and CDR2 is SQIVND. Each collaborating institution followed its own protocols to collect whole blood in K2EDTA tubes. Collaborator samples were shipped for TCRbeta analysis as frozen whole blood, isolated PBMCs, or DNA extracted from either sample type. The origin of this receptor is a woman aged 40-49 years with acute or convalescent COVID-19. The sample was peripheral blood. The rearranged chain carries TRBV19 and TRBJ2-4; TRBD2 lines up with 11 middle nucleotides. The CDR3 sequence is CASSASGRSKNIQYF. The bases read TGTGCCAGCTCGGCTAGCGGGAGGTCCAAAAACATTCAGTACTTC.